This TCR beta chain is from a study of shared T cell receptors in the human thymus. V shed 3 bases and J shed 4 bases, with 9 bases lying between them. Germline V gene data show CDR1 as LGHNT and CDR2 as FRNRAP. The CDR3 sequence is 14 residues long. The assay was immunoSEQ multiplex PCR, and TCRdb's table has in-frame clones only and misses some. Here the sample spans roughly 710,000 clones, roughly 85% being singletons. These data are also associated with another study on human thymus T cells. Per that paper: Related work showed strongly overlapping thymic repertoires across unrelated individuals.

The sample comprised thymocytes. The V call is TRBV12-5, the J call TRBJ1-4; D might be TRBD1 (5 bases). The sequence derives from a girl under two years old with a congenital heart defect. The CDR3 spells CASGLNRYNEKLFF. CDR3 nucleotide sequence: TGTGCTAGTGGTTTAAACAGGTATAATGAAAAACTGTTTTTT.